Listed below are T cell receptor beta chains from one sample, sequenced in a study of identifying expanded T cells in peripheral blood. TCRdb keeps only in-frame clones here, not all; method: immunoSEQ multiplex PCR. The sample consists of some 78,000 clones, about 83% of them appearing once. The sequencing sample was made of blood. These receptors all come from a person between 18 and 69 years old in good health. The CDR3 runs from the conserved cysteine through the conserved F or W. A D gene is named only where the DNA matches it firmly. Only some rows state a clone size, as once, few, many or a class for expanded clones.

clone_size: .
d_call: .
j_call: TRBJ1-2
v_call: TRBV7-2
cdr3_aa: CASSLGPRGGDGYTF
cdr3_nt: TGTGCCAGCAGCTTAGGGCCGAGGGGAGGCGATGGCTACACCTTC

clone_size: .
d_call: .
j_call: TRBJ1-1
v_call: TRBV5-5
cdr3_aa: CASSFGLNTEAFF
cdr3_nt: TGTGCCAGCAGCTTTGGATTGAACACTGAAGCTTTCTTT

clone_size: .
d_call: TRBD1
j_call: TRBJ2-1
v_call: TRBV7-6
cdr3_aa: CASRPATGSYNEQFF
cdr3_nt: TGTGCCAGCAGACCTGCGACAGGGTCCTACAATGAGCAGTTCTTC

clone_size: .
d_call: .
j_call: TRBJ2-7
v_call: TRBV6-7
cdr3_aa: CASSAIQGEPYEQYF
cdr3_nt: TGTGCCTCATCGGCAATTCAGGGCGAACCCTACGAGCAGTACTTC

clone_size: once
d_call: TRBD2
j_call: TRBJ2-7
v_call: TRBV27
cdr3_aa: CASSLASGISTYEQYF
cdr3_nt: TGTGCCAGCAGTTTAGCGAGCGGGATCAGTACGTACGAGCAGTACTTC

clone_size: .
d_call: .
j_call: TRBJ1-5
v_call: TRBV4-3
cdr3_aa: CASSQSRGSNQPQHF
cdr3_nt: TGCGCCAGCAGCCAATCAAGGGGCTCCAATCAGCCCCAGCATTTT

clone_size: .
d_call: .
j_call: TRBJ1-2
v_call: TRBV11-2
cdr3_aa: CASSLQGSDGYTF
cdr3_nt: TGTGCCAGCAGCTTACAGGGGTCGGATGGCTACACCTTC

clone_size: .
d_call: .
j_call: TRBJ1-1
v_call: TRBV5-1
cdr3_aa: CASSLEAANTEAFF
cdr3_nt: TGCGCCAGCAGCTTGGAGGCAGCCAACACTGAAGCTTTCTTT

clone_size: many
d_call: TRBD1
j_call: TRBJ2-7
v_call: TRBV11-2
cdr3_aa: CASSLGTGGVREQYF
cdr3_nt: TGTGCCAGCAGCTTGGGGACAGGAGGGGTGAGAGAGCAGTACTTC

clone_size: .
d_call: TRBD1
j_call: TRBJ2-5
v_call: TRBV4-1
cdr3_aa: CASSRTGQETQYF
cdr3_nt: TGCGCCAGCAGCCGGACAGGGCAAGAGACCCAGTACTTC

clone_size: few
d_call: .
j_call: TRBJ2-5
v_call: TRBV6-5
cdr3_aa: CASSPGTYSQETQYF
cdr3_nt: TGTGCCAGCAGTCCCGGGACATACTCCCAGGAGACCCAGTACTTC

clone_size: .
d_call: .
j_call: TRBJ1-2
v_call: TRBV7-2
cdr3_aa: CASSYDVNYGYTF
cdr3_nt: TGTGCCAGCAGCTACGATGTTAACTATGGCTACACCTTC

clone_size: few
d_call: TRBD2
j_call: TRBJ2-7
v_call: TRBV5-3
cdr3_aa: CARREPGLADSHHYEQYF
cdr3_nt: TGTGCCAGAAGGGAACCGGGACTAGCGGACTCCCATCACTACGAGCAGTACTTC

clone_size: .
d_call: TRBD2
j_call: TRBJ2-5
v_call: TRBV2
cdr3_aa: CASSVASGEETQYF
cdr3_nt: TGTGCCAGCAGTGTTGCTAGCGGGGAAGAGACCCAGTACTTC

clone_size: .
d_call: .
j_call: TRBJ2-1
v_call: TRBV28
cdr3_aa: CASSLWGSEQFF
cdr3_nt: TGTGCCAGCAGTTTATGGGGCTCAGAGCAGTTCTTC

clone_size: .
d_call: .
j_call: TRBJ1-2
v_call: TRBV7-9
cdr3_aa: CASSFSGTRGYTF
cdr3_nt: TGTGCCAGCAGCTTTTCCGGGACGCGTGGCTACACCTTC

clone_size: few
d_call: TRBD2
j_call: TRBJ2-1
v_call: TRBV4-2
cdr3_aa: CASSQVGLAGEGEQFF
cdr3_nt: TGTGCCAGCAGCCAAGTCGGGCTAGCGGGAGAGGGTGAGCAGTTCTTC

clone_size: few
d_call: TRBD1
j_call: TRBJ1-5
v_call: TRBV28
cdr3_aa: CASSLPGQAFANQPQHF
cdr3_nt: TGTGCCAGCAGTTTACCTGGACAGGCTTTTGCCAATCAGCCCCAGCATTTT

clone_size: .
d_call: TRBD1
j_call: TRBJ2-1
v_call: TRBV5-4
cdr3_aa: CASSDRDRPYNEQFF
cdr3_nt: TGTGCCAGCAGCGACCGGGACAGACCCTACAATGAGCAGTTCTTC

clone_size: .
d_call: TRBD2
j_call: TRBJ2-5
v_call: TRBV30
cdr3_aa: CAWTLAAGETQYF
cdr3_nt: TGTGCCTGGACGCTAGCGGCAGGAGAGACCCAGTACTTC

clone_size: .
d_call: TRBD2
j_call: TRBJ2-3
v_call: TRBV28
cdr3_aa: CASSPGTSWMADTQYF
cdr3_nt: TGTGCCAGCAGCCCCGGGACTAGCTGGATGGCAGATACGCAGTATTTT

clone_size: .
d_call: TRBD2
j_call: TRBJ2-3
v_call: TRBV15
cdr3_aa: CATSRDPLAGTSTDTQYF
cdr3_nt: TGTGCCACCAGCAGAGACCCTTTAGCGGGGACTAGCACAGATACGCAGTATTTT

clone_size: .
d_call: TRBD2
j_call: TRBJ2-7
v_call: TRBV7-2
cdr3_aa: CASSLAGGHPSSYEQYF
cdr3_nt: TGTGCCAGCAGCTTAGCGGGAGGGCACCCCTCCTCCTACGAGCAGTACTTC

clone_size: .
d_call: TRBD1
j_call: TRBJ1-4
v_call: TRBV28
cdr3_aa: CASSLGQGAVNEKLFF
cdr3_nt: TGTGCCAGCAGTTTGGGACAGGGGGCAGTTAATGAAAAACTGTTTTTT

clone_size: .
d_call: TRBD1
j_call: TRBJ1-1
v_call: TRBV18
cdr3_aa: CASSPDRGLGNTEAFF
cdr3_nt: TGTGCCAGCTCACCTGACAGGGGGCTTGGGAACACTGAAGCTTTCTTT

clone_size: .
d_call: .
j_call: TRBJ1-2
v_call: TRBV7-2
cdr3_aa: CASSSDYGYTF
cdr3_nt: TGTGCCAGCAGTTCTGACTATGGCTACACCTTC

clone_size: .
d_call: .
j_call: TRBJ2-7
v_call: TRBV7-2
cdr3_aa: CASSFSSVSYEQYF
cdr3_nt: TGTGCCAGCAGCTTTTCGTCGGTCTCCTACGAGCAGTACTTC

clone_size: .
d_call: .
j_call: TRBJ1-1
v_call: TRBV11-2
cdr3_aa: CASSPQQGSNTEAFF
cdr3_nt: TGTGCCAGCAGCCCACAACAGGGATCGAACACTGAAGCTTTCTTT

clone_size: .
d_call: TRBD2
j_call: TRBJ2-3
v_call: TRBV10-3
cdr3_aa: CAISESVRTSGSGTDTQYF
cdr3_nt: TGTGCCATCAGTGAGTCAGTTAGGACTAGCGGGAGCGGCACAGATACGCAGTATTTT

clone_size: .
d_call: .
j_call: TRBJ1-2
v_call: TRBV5-4
cdr3_aa: CASSLGGQGGYTF
cdr3_nt: TGTGCCAGCAGCTTGGGGGGTCAAGGTGGCTACACCTTC

clone_size: .
d_call: .
j_call: TRBJ2-3
v_call: TRBV11-2
cdr3_aa: CASSLGDVADTQYF
cdr3_nt: TGTGCCAGCAGCTTAGGGGACGTCGCAGATACGCAGTATTTT

clone_size: .
d_call: TRBD1
j_call: TRBJ2-5
v_call: TRBV28
cdr3_aa: CASFQAGGVQETQYF
cdr3_nt: TGTGCCAGCTTTCAAGCAGGGGGTGTCCAAGAGACCCAGTACTTC

clone_size: few
d_call: TRBD2
j_call: TRBJ2-4
v_call: TRBV19
cdr3_aa: CASSTWTSWAKNIQYF
cdr3_nt: TGTGCCAGTAGTACTTGGACTAGCTGGGCCAAAAACATTCAGTACTTC

clone_size: .
d_call: TRBD1
j_call: TRBJ2-5
v_call: TRBV4-2
cdr3_aa: CASSQVGTGEETQYF
cdr3_nt: TGTGCCAGCAGCCAAGTTGGGACAGGAGAGGAGACCCAGTACTTC

clone_size: .
d_call: .
j_call: TRBJ2-7
v_call: TRBV30
cdr3_aa: CAFYRVTSYEQYF
cdr3_nt: TGTGCCTTTTACAGGGTAACCTCCTACGAGCAGTACTTC

clone_size: .
d_call: TRBD1
j_call: TRBJ1-1
v_call: TRBV5-5
cdr3_aa: CASSLQGSKVNTEAFF
cdr3_nt: TGTGCCAGCAGCTTACAGGGGAGTAAGGTGAACACTGAAGCTTTCTTT

clone_size: .
d_call: .
j_call: TRBJ1-1
v_call: TRBV30
cdr3_aa: CAWSHSEAFF
cdr3_nt: TGTGCCTGGAGTCATTCTGAAGCTTTCTTT

clone_size: .
d_call: .
j_call: TRBJ2-7
v_call: TRBV28
cdr3_aa: CATLLDDESYEQYF
cdr3_nt: TGTGCCACCCTTTTGGATGACGAGTCCTACGAGCAGTACTTC

clone_size: .
d_call: .
j_call: TRBJ1-2
v_call: TRBV5-6
cdr3_aa: CASSSTGIPYGYTF
cdr3_nt: TGTGCCAGCAGCTCAACAGGGATTCCCTATGGCTACACCTTC

clone_size: .
d_call: .
j_call: TRBJ1-5
v_call: TRBV5-6
cdr3_aa: CASSTAVGRSNQPQHF
cdr3_nt: TGTGCCAGCAGCACCGCCGTTGGGCGTAGCAATCAGCCCCAGCATTTT

clone_size: .
d_call: .
j_call: TRBJ1-1
v_call: TRBV30
cdr3_aa: CAWSLLKNTEAFF
cdr3_nt: TGTGCCTGGAGTCTCTTAAAGAACACTGAAGCTTTCTTT

clone_size: many
d_call: .
j_call: TRBJ1-2
v_call: TRBV10-1
cdr3_aa: CASSGTAGPFGYGYTF
cdr3_nt: TGCGCCAGCAGTGGGACCGCCGGACCTTTTGGCTATGGCTACACCTTC

clone_size: once
d_call: .
j_call: TRBJ1-5
v_call: TRBV19
cdr3_aa: CASIDFGVSNQPQHF
cdr3_nt: TGTGCCAGTATAGATTTCGGAGTTAGCAATCAGCCCCAGCATTTT

clone_size: .
d_call: .
j_call: TRBJ2-1
v_call: TRBV11-2
cdr3_aa: CASSPLTRRHEQFF
cdr3_nt: TGTGCCAGCAGCCCCCTGACTCGCCGCCATGAGCAGTTCTTC

clone_size: few
d_call: .
j_call: TRBJ2-1
v_call: TRBV5-4
cdr3_aa: CASSSGGPGASYNEQFF
cdr3_nt: TGTGCCAGCAGCTCGGGGGGACCGGGGGCCTCCTACAATGAGCAGTTCTTC

clone_size: .
d_call: .
j_call: TRBJ2-7
v_call: TRBV6-6
cdr3_aa: CASSYLIGQSYEQYF
cdr3_nt: TGTGCCAGCAGTTACCTTATCGGACAGTCCTACGAGCAGTACTTC

clone_size: .
d_call: TRBD1
j_call: TRBJ1-5
v_call: TRBV28
cdr3_aa: CASSPQGTHQPQHF
cdr3_nt: TGTGCCAGCAGCCCACAGGGGACCCATCAGCCCCAGCATTTT

clone_size: .
d_call: .
j_call: TRBJ1-5
v_call: TRBV7-2
cdr3_aa: CASSPSKGPQHF
cdr3_nt: TGTGCCAGCAGCCCCTCTAAGGGGCCACAGCATTTT

clone_size: .
d_call: TRBD2
j_call: TRBJ2-7
v_call: TRBV4-3
cdr3_aa: CASSQEYLAGAYEQYF
cdr3_nt: TGCGCCAGCAGCCAAGAGTACCTAGCGGGGGCCTACGAGCAGTACTTC

clone_size: .
d_call: TRBD2
j_call: TRBJ2-2
v_call: TRBV19
cdr3_aa: CASSIGLGGRGTGELFF
cdr3_nt: TGTGCCAGTAGTATTGGTCTCGGCGGGAGAGGAACCGGGGAGCTGTTTTTT

clone_size: .
d_call: .
j_call: TRBJ2-3
v_call: TRBV19
cdr3_aa: CASTTQDRKLTDTQYF
cdr3_nt: TGTGCCAGTACCACACAGGACAGAAAACTAACAGATACGCAGTATTTT

clone_size: .
d_call: TRBD2
j_call: TRBJ2-1
v_call: TRBV4-3
cdr3_aa: CASSQGLAGYNEQFF
cdr3_nt: TGCGCCAGCAGCCAAGGACTAGCGGGATACAATGAGCAGTTCTTC

clone_size: .
d_call: TRBD1
j_call: TRBJ1-2
v_call: TRBV14
cdr3_aa: CASSQEVGQVDYGYTF
cdr3_nt: TGTGCCAGCAGCCAAGAGGTGGGACAGGTGGACTATGGCTACACCTTC